This TCR beta chain was retrieved from a study of PD-L1 blockade in urothelial cancer. Looking at the study overall: Patients, treated from 2014 onward, received atezolizumab 1,200 mg intravenously every 3 weeks. Samples came from 3 weeks, at the second dose, and 6 weeks into treatment.

Germline V CDR1 and CDR2: SQVTM, ANQGSEA. V was pared by 5 bases and J by 4 bases, with 2 bases of the junction left unmatched. The CDR3 is 12 residues long. As to time point: pretreatment peripheral blood. Measured with immunoSEQ multiplex PCR; TCRdb has only the in-frame clones, and not every one. The sample contains more than 35,000 clones, 70% to 90% of which appear only once. This clonotype originated in a man older than 75 with urothelial cancer. The sequences come from PBMCs, collected around atezolizumab (anti-PD-L1) treatment. This chain links TRBV29-1 with TRBJ1-1; TRBD1 agrees at 9 bases. DNA of the CDR3: TGCAGCGTTATGACAGGGGGCACTGAAGCTTTCTTT. This translates into CSVMTGGTEAFF.